This is a list of T cell receptor beta chains from one sample in a study of post-analysis software for immune sequencing data. One entry per CDR3 protein, called by TCRdb with MiXCR from the PCR reads. Of hundreds of thousands of distinct CDR3 sequences in the sample, approximately 60% were seen once. The sample consisted of blood. Receptors originate from a girl aged 2-10 years with multiple sclerosis. Each CDR3 is given with its conserved first and last residue. The D gene is left open where the match is weak. Rows give clone size only sometimes, using once, few, many, or a class for an expanded clone.

size	D	J	V	DNA	CDR3
.	TRBD1	TRBJ2-1	TRBV10-1	TGCGCCAGCAGTCAGGACAGGGACTACAATGAGCAGTTCTTC	CASSQDRDYNEQFF
few	.	TRBJ1-2	TRBV12-3/TRBV12-4	TGTGCCAGCAGTCCGAGTTCAGGGATTCACTATGGCTACACCTTC	CASSPSSGIHYGYTF
.	TRBD1	TRBJ2-7	TRBV2	TGTGCCAGCGGGGGACAGGGTCGCTACGAGCAGTACTTC	CASGGQGRYEQYF
.	TRBD1	TRBJ1-4	TRBV29-1	TGCAGCGCCCTGACCTTAGGGGACAGGGTAAGCGTCTCGCACAAGAAGGGTTGGCGGCTGTTTTTT	CSALTLGDRVSVSHKKGWRLFF
few	.	TRBJ2-3	TRBV18	TGTGCCAGCAGCCAAGGGTACACAGATACGCAGTATTTT	CASSQGYTDTQYF
.	TRBD1	TRBJ2-7	TRBV3-1	TGTGCCAGCAGCCATAGTGACAGGGCTCTATCGGGATACGAGCAGTACTTC	CASSHSDRALSGYEQYF
.	TRBD1	TRBJ1-2	TRBV29-1	TGCAGCCTAATCCCCCCTAGGGGGCTAGGGTATGGCTACACCTTC	CSLIPPRGLGYGYTF
few	TRBD1	TRBJ2-3	TRBV10-3	TGTGCCATCAAAGGACAGGGGAACACAGATACGCAGTATTTT	CAIKGQGNTDTQYF
.	TRBD1	TRBJ1-5	TRBV20-1	TGCAGTGTTCGAGACCAGGGACAGCCTAACAATCAGCCCCAGCATTTT	CSVRDQGQPNNQPQHF
few	TRBD1	TRBJ2-5	TRBV10-3	TGTGCCATCAGAGAACTACAGGGGGAGACCCAGTACTTC	CAIRELQGETQYF
.	TRBD2	TRBJ2-5	TRBV12-3/TRBV12-4	TGTGCCAGCAGTTATCGTCGACGGGGGGGCCTTCAAGAGACCCAGTACTTC	CASSYRRRGGLQETQYF
.	TRBD2	TRBJ2-5	TRBV7-2	TGTGCCAGCAGCTTAGGACTAGCGGGGTTCTACAATGAGCAGTACTTC	CASSLGLAGFYNEQYF
.	.	TRBJ2-3	TRBV12-3/TRBV12-4	TGTGCCAGCAGTCCCAGGTCAGGCGGAGATACGCAGTATTTT	CASSPRSGGDTQYF
.	.	TRBJ2-5	TRBV7-9	TGTGCCAGCAGCTTAGCGTCACGGACGTCTAGGCAGTACTTC	CASSLASRTSRQYF
.	.	TRBJ1-2	TRBV6-6	TGTGCCAGCAGTCGGACGTCTACTAACTATGGCTACACCTTC	CASSRTSTNYGYTF
.	TRBD1	TRBJ1-1	TRBV29-1	TGCAGCCTCCGACAGGGGACGGGGAGCACTGAAGCTTTCTTT	CSLRQGTGSTEAFF
.	.	TRBJ1-2	TRBV4-1	TGCGCCAGCAGCCAAGAGGAAGCATCGTCCCACCTTCGGGATGGCTACACCTTC	CASSQEEASSHLRDGYTF
few	TRBD2	TRBJ2-1	TRBV5-1	TGCGCCAGCAGATTAGCGGGGTCAGAGTACAATGAGCAGTTCTTC	CASRLAGSEYNEQFF
few	.	TRBJ1-6	TRBV6-4	TGTGCCAGCAGTGCAGCTCCTAATTCGCCCCTCCACTTT	CASSAAPNSPLHF
few	.	TRBJ2-1	TRBV2	TGTGCCAGCACCCCTCGAGGTAGCGGTTCCTACAATGAGCAGTTCTTC	CASTPRGSGSYNEQFF
.	TRBD2	TRBJ2-1	TRBV14	TGTGCCAGCAGCCCTAGCGGTTGGGGGGAGCAGTTCTTC	CASSPSGWGEQFF
.	.	TRBJ2-7	TRBV3-1	TGTGCCAGCGGCCAGACTACCTACGAGCAGTACTTC	CASGQTTYEQYF
.	.	TRBJ1-1	TRBV2	TGTGCCAGCAGTGAAGCAGGTCAGCCGAACACTGAAGCTTTCTTT	CASSEAGQPNTEAFF
.	.	TRBJ2-7	TRBV3-1	TGTGCCCGCAGCCCGTATGGGTTCTCCTACGAGCAGTACTTC	CARSPYGFSYEQYF
few	TRBD1	TRBJ1-1	TRBV20-1	TGCAGTGCTAGAGTAGGGGGCAGGGGTATGTACACTGAAGCTTTCTTT	CSARVGGRGMYTEAFF
.	.	TRBJ2-7	TRBV20-1	TGCAGTGCTAGGTTTAGCTCCTACGAGCAGTACTTC	CSARFSSYEQYF
.	.	TRBJ2-5	TRBV25-1	TGTGTCAGCAGTCGAATCTCCCAAGAGACCCAGTACTTC	CVSSRISQETQYF
.	.	TRBJ1-6	TRBV27	TGTGTCAGCAGCCTGGGACGTACGAATTCACCCCTCCACTTT	CVSSLGRTNSPLHF
.	TRBD1	TRBJ2-1	TRBV4-2	TGTGCCAGCAGCCAAGCTCGGGACAGATCCTACAATGAGCAGTTCTTC	CASSQARDRSYNEQFF
.	TRBD1	TRBJ1-1	TRBV29-1	TGCAGCGTTGTAGACAGGGATGAAACTGAAGCTTTCTTT	CSVVDRDETEAFF
.	.	TRBJ2-1	TRBV20-1	TGCAGTGCTAGAGATCGATATGGAGAGACCCAGTTCTTC	CSARDRYGETQFF
.	TRBD2	TRBJ2-5	TRBV5-1	TGCGCCAGCAGCTTGGGTAATAGCGGGGTCCAAGAGACCCAGTACTTC	CASSLGNSGVQETQYF
.	.	TRBJ2-1	TRBV7-3	TGTGCCAGCAGCTCGACGCGGACGGGGATAGGGAACAATGAGCAGTTCTTC	CASSSTRTGIGNNEQFF
many	.	TRBJ2-2	TRBV29-1	TGCAGCGTTGAAGCTCAGAACACCGGGGAGCTGTTTTTT	CSVEAQNTGELFF